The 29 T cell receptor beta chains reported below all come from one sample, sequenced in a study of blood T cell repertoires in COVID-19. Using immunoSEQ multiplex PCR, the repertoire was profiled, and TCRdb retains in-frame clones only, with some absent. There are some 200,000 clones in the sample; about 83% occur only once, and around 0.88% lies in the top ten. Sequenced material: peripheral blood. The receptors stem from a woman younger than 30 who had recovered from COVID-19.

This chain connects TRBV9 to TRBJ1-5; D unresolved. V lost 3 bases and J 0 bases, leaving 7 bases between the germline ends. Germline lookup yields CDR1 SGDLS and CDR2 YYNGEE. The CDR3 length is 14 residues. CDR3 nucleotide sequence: TGTGCCAGCAGCGATACACCTAGCAATCAGCCCCAGCATTTT. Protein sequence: CASSDTPSNQPQHF.

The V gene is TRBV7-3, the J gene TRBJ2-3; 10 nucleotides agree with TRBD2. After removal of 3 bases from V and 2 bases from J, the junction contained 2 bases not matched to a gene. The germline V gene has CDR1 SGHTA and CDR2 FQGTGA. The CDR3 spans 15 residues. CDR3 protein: CASSFLAGDTDTQYF. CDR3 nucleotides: TGTGCCAGCAGCTTCCTAGCGGGGGACACAGATACGCAGTATTTT.

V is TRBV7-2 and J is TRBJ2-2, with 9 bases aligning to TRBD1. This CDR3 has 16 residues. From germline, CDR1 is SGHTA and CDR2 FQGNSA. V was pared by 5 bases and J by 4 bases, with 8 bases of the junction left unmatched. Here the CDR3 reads CASSHPGQGPTGELFF. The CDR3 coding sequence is TGTGCCAGCAGCCATCCGGGACAGGGACCCACCGGGGAGCTGTTTTTT. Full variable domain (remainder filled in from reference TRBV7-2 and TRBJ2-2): GAGVSQSPSNKVTEKGKDVELRCDPISGHTALYWYRQSLGQGLEFLIYFQGNSAPDKSGLPSDRFSAERTGGSVSTLTIQRTQQEDSAVYLCASSHPGQGPTGELFFGEGSRLTVL.

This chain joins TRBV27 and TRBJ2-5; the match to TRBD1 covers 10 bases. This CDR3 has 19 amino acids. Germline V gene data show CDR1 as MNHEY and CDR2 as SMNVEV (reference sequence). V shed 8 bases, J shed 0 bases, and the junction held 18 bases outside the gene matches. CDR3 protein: CASGSEVDRGRGYQETQYF. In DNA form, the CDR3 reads TGTGCCAGCGGATCGGAGGTGGACAGGGGGAGAGGGTACCAAGAGACCCAGTACTTC.

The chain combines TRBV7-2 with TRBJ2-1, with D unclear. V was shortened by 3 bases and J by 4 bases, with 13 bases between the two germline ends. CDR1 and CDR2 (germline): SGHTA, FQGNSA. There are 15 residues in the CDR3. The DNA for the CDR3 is TGTGCCAGCAGCTTCTCGTGGCAATCTTACAATGAGCAGTTCTTC. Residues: CASSFSWQSYNEQFF.

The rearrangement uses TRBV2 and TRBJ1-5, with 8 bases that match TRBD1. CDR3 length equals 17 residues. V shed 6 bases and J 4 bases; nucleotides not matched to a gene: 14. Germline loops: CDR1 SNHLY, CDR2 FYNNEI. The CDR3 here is CASSPEAGQGINQPQHF. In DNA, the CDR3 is TGTGCCAGCAGCCCTGAGGCCGGACAGGGAATTAATCAGCCCCAGCATTTT.

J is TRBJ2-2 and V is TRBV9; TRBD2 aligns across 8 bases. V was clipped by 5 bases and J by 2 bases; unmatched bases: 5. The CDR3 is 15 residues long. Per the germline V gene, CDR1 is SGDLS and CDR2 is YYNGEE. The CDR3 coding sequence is TGTGCCAGCAGTCTTAGCGGGGCCAACACCGGGGAGCTGTTTTTT. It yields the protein CASSLSGANTGELFF.

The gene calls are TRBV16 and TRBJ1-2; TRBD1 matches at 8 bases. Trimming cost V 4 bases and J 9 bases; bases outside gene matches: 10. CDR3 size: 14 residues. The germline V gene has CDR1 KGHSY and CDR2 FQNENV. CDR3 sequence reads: CASSRAGGAYSYTF. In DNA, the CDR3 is TGTGCCAGCAGCCGAGCAGGGGGCGCATATAGCTACACCTTC.

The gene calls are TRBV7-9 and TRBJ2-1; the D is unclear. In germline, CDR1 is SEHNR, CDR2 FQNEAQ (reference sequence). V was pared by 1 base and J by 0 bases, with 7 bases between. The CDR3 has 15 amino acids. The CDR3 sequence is CASSLGPSSYNEQFF. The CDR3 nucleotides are TGTGCCAGCAGCTTAGGCCCGAGCTCCTACAATGAGCAGTTCTTC.

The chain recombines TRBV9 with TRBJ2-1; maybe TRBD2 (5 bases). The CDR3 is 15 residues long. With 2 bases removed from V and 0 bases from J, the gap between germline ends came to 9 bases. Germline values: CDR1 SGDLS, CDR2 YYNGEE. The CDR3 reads CASSVLASSYNEQFF. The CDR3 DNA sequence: TGTGCCAGCAGCGTGCTAGCCAGCTCCTACAATGAGCAGTTCTTC.

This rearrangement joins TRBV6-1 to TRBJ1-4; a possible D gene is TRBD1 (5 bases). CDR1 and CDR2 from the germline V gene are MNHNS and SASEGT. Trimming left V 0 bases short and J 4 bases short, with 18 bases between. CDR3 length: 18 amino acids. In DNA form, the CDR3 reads TGTGCCAGCAGTGAAGCCTCGTCTGTCAGGGAGGGTAATGAAAAACTGTTTTTT. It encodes CASSEASSVREGNEKLFF.

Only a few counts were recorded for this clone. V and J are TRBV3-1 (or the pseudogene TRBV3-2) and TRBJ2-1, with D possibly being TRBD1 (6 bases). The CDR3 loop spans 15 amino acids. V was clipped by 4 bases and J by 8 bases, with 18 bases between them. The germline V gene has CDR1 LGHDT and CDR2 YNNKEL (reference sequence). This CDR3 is CASSLQITGNYEQFF. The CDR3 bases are TGTGCCAGCAGCCTACAAATCACAGGGAACTATGAGCAGTTCTTC.

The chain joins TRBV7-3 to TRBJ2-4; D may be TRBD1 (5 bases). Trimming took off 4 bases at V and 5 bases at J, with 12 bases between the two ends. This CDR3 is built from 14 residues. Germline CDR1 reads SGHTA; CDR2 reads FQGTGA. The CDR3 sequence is CASSSLTDQNIQYF. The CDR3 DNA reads TGTGCCAGCAGCTCTTTGACAGACCAAAACATTCAGTACTTC.

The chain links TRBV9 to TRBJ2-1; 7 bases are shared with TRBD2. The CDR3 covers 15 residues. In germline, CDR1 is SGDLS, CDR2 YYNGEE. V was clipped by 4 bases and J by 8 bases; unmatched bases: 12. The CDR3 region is CASSPRTRGADEQFF. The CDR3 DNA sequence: TGTGCCAGCAGCCCACGGACTAGAGGGGCAGATGAGCAGTTCTTC.

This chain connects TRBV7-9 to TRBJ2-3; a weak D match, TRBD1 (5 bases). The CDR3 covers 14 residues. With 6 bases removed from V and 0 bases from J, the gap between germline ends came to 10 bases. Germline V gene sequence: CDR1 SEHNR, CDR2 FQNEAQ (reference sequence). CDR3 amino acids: CASSRQPSTDTQYF. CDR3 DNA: TGTGCCAGCAGTCGACAGCCTAGCACAGATACGCAGTATTTT.

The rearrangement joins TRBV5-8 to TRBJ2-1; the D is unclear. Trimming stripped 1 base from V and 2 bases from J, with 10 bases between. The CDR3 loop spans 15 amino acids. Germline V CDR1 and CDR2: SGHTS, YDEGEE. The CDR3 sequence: CASSLPGGAYNEQFF. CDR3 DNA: TGTGCCAGCAGCTTGCCCGGCGGAGCCTACAATGAGCAGTTCTTC.

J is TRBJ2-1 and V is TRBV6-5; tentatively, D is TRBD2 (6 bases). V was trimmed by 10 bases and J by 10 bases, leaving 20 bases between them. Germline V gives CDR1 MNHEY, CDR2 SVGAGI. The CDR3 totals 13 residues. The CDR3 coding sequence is TGTGCCACTGCCCGGGGCGGGGAGGAAGAGCAGTTCTTC. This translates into CATARGGEEEQFF.

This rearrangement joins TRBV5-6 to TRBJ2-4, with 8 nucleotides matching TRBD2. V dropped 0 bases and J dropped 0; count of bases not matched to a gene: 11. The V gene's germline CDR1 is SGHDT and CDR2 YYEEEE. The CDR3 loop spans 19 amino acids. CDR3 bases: TGTGCCAGCAGCTTGGTGCGGGGGGAAACCCTCCTAGCCAAAAACATTCAGTACTTC. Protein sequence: CASSLVRGETLLAKNIQYF.

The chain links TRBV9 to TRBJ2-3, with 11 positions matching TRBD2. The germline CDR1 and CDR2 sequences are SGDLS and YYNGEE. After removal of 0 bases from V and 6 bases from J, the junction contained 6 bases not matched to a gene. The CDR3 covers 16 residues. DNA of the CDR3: TGTGCCAGCAGCGTAGAGCTAGCGGGAGGATGGGATACGCAGTATTTT. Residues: CASSVELAGGWDTQYF.

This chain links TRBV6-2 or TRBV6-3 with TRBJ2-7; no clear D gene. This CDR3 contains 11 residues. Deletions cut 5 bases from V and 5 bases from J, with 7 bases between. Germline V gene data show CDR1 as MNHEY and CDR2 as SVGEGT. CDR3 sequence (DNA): TGTGCCAGCAGTCAAGCTCACGAGCAGTACGTC. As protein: CASSQAHEQYV.

CDR3 in DNA: TGTGCCAGCAGGGACAGATCCTACGAGCAGTACGTC. Its translation: CASRDRSYEQYV. The J gene is TRBJ2-7, the V gene TRBV2, with D possibly matching TRBD1 (6 bases). Trimming pared 6 bases from V and 1 base from J, leaving 7 bases between. Germline loops: CDR1 SNHLY, CDR2 FYNNEI. There are 12 residues in the CDR3.

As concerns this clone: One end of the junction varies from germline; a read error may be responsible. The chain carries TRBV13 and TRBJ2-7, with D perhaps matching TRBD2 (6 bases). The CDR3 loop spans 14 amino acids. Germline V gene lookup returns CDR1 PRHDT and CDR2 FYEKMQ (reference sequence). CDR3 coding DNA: TGTGCCAGCAGCCTAGGAGACGGGGGCTACGAGCAGTACTTC. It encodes CASSLGDGGYEQYF.

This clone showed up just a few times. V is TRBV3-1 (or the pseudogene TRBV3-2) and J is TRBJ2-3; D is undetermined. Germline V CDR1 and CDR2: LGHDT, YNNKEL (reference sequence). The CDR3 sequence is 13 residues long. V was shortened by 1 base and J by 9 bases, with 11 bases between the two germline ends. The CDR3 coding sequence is TGTGCCAGCAGCCAAGTAGAGGTACGAACGCAGTATTTT. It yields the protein CASSQVEVRTQYF.

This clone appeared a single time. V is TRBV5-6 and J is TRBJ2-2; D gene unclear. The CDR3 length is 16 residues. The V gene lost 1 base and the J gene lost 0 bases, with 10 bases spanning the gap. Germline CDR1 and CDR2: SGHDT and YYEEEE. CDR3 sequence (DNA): TGTGCCAGCAGCTTGTTTCTTACACCGAACACCGGGGAGCTGTTTTTT. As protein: CASSLFLTPNTGELFF.

CDR3 DNA: TGCAGCGTTGATGGCCTCTACGAGCAGTACTTC. It encodes CSVDGLYEQYF. The gene calls are TRBV29-1 and TRBJ2-7, with D unresolved. There are 11 residues in the CDR3. Trimming removed 3 bases from V and 3 bases from J, with 6 bases in between. Germline V gene data show CDR1 as SQVTM and CDR2 as ANQGSEA.

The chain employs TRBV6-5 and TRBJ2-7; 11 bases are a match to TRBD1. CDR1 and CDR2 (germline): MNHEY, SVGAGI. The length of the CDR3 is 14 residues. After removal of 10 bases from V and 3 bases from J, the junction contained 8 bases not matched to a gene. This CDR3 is CAISQGQGVYEQYF. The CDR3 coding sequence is TGTGCCATTTCCCAGGGACAGGGGGTCTACGAGCAGTACTTC.

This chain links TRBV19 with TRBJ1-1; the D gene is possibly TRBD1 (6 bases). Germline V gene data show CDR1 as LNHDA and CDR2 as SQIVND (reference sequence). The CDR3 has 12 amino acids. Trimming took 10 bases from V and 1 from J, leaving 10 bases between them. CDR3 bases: TGTGCCATAGCCAGGGGGAACACTGAAGCTTTCTTT. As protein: CAIARGNTEAFF.

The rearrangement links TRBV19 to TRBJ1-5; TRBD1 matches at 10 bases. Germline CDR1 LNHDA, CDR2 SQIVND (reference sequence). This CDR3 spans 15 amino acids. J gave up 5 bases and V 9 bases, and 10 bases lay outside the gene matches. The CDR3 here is CASQVSGQGDQPQHF. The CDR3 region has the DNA TGTGCCAGCCAAGTATCAGGACAGGGGGATCAGCCCCAGCATTTT.

CDR3 DNA sequence: TGTGCCAGCAGGGAGGTGGGGGCCCCCATATATTTT. This codes for CASREVGAPIYF. The V and J genes are TRBV6-6 and TRBJ1-3, with D tentatively TRBD1 (6 bases). The CDR3 spans 12 residues. V lost 6 bases, J lost 11 bases, and 14 bases lay in between. Per germline, CDR1 MNHNY and CDR2 SVGAGI (reference sequence).